The text below deals with one TCR beta chain. The antigen it recognizes is unknown. Base qualities are not recorded, but no much larger clone differs from it by a single base. The CDR3 spans 12 residues, from the cysteine through the phenylalanine. Only the CDR3 DNA stays, 36 bases, in frame from base 1. CDR1 and CDR2 were assigned from the germline V gene as SGHAT and FQNNGV. V and J are truncated by 1 base and 12 bases respectively, leaving an intervening sequence of 10 bases. The collaborating institutions used their own protocols to collect whole blood in K2EDTA tubes. For TCRbeta analysis, collaborators shipped samples in one of three forms: frozen whole blood, isolated PBMCs, or DNA extracted from either of those sample types. The immunoSEQ Assay, a bias-controlled multiplex PCR, was used to amplify TCRbeta CDR3 regions from genomic DNA. Per the source publication's procedure: The number of nucleated cells in each sample was estimated by amplification of reference gene primers within the assay. To quantify the absolute abundance of each unique TCRbeta CDR3 rearrangement, sequence reads were collapsed and filtered. Productive Simpson clonality was computed per sample as the square root of Simpson's diversity index over productive rearrangements. Not all clones reach the TCRdb copy of this immuneACCESS table, which keeps in-frame sequences only. Checked studies attribute under half of the gap to unresolved V genes and leave the rest unexplained. The DNA gave D and trimming, while V, J and clone size come from that table. The sample has 150,000 to 200,000 clones on record, about nine tenths of them singletons. The top ten clones comprise around 3.5% of the sample.

This entry belongs to a study of blood T cell repertoires in COVID-19 (dated by TCRdb to 2020 to 2022). Broadly, across the study: Samples from collaborators originated in the United States, Italy and Spain and spanned both the acute and convalescent phases of COVID-19. The prospective study material was composed of cDNA or gDNA derived from T cells, B-cell-depleted T cells, or PBMCs. Subjects who had been exposed to COVID-19, were actively infected with it, or had recovered from it provided the deeply sampled blood TCRbeta repertoires that made up the dataset. A freely available public database, intended as a resource for researchers studying the immune response to SARS-CoV-2, is where the repertoires were released. The samples were drawn from two sources: the first 160 participants of the ongoing ImmuneRACE study, and fewer than 1,500 subjects contributed by 6 global collaborators. The sample metadata nearly always contained a de-identified subject ID, COVID-19 status, age in years and sex. Where available, HLA class I and class II types were taken from metadata supplied by the sample provider and were not determined by assay-based typing.

Findings and caveats that apply to the study as a whole: The amount of clinical and demographic metadata varied by source and participant and was provided uncurated.

The chain was built from TRBV11-2 and TRBJ2-1; no D gene is confidently identified. The clonotype was recovered from a man aged 65-85 years with acute or convalescent COVID-19. The specimen sequenced was peripheral blood. The DNA reads TGTGCCAGCAGCTTAGTTTGGGCAGGGCAGTTCTTC. The translation is CASSLVWAGQFF.